Listed here are 19 T cell receptor beta chains from one sample, sequenced in a study of T cells in Graves' hyperthyroidism and ophthalmopathy (dated by TCRdb to about 2019). Receptor amplification or capture employed multiplex PCR. Data came from an Illumina HiSeq 2000. TCR beta CDR3 regions were amplified from RNA transcripts. The first round of RT-PCR for the TCR CDR3 was performed with the HTBI primer set and the Qiagen OneStep RT-PCR kit. TCRdb redid the processing of the public reads, applying fastp at Q25 and MiXCR, and retained in-frame beta chains. CDR3 protein sequences are deduplicated, and each keeps its most common genes and DNA. This sample has hundreds of thousands of distinct CDR3 sequences in its table, and about 20% of those were observed once. Together, the top ten hold 45% to 50% of the sample. Sequencing was done on a sample of blood. These receptors came from a man aged 35 to 55 with Graves' ophthalmopathy.

The rearrangement uses TRBV24-1 and TRBJ1-2; D gene uncertain. With 9 bases removed from V and 1 base from J, the gap between germline ends came to 2 bases. The CDR3 contains 10 residues. Germline V gene lookup returns CDR1 KGHDR and CDR2 SFDVKD. The CDR3 here is CATLNYGYTF. In nucleotides, the CDR3 is TGTGCCACCCTTAACTATGGCTACACCTTC.

In its sample, this clonotype was seen many times. The V call is TRBV27, the J call TRBJ2-7, with 11 nucleotides matching TRBD2. This CDR3 has 14 amino acids. J was trimmed by 3 bases and V by 3 bases; bases with no gene match: 1. The V gene's germline CDR1 is MNHEY and CDR2 SMNVEV (reference sequence). CDR3 residues: CASSFGTSGYEQYF. CDR3 bases: TGTGCCAGCAGTTTCGGGACTAGCGGCTACGAGCAGTACTTC.

The chain has TRBV28 and TRBJ2-4; D gene unclear. The V gene lost 2 bases and the J gene lost 3 bases, with 8 bases spanning the gap. The CDR3 runs 14 residues. Germline V gene lookup returns CDR1 MDHEN and CDR2 SYDVKM. DNA for the CDR3: TGTGCCAGCAGTTTAGCGGATTACAAAAACATTCAGTACTTC. Protein sequence: CASSLADYKNIQYF.

This sequence joins TRBV29-1 and TRBJ1-4; maybe TRBD1 (6 bases). The V end lost 3 bases, the J end lost 6 bases, and 11 bases lay between the germline ends. Germline lookup yields CDR1 SQVTM and CDR2 ANQGSEA. The CDR3 consists of 13 residues. The CDR3: CSVEDRQYEKLFF. CDR3 DNA sequence: TGCAGCGTTGAGGACAGACAATATGAAAAACTGTTTTTT.

This clonotype was counted at least ten times. The chain recombines TRBV2 with TRBJ2-7; D possibly uses TRBD1 or TRBD2 (6 bases each). V was cut by 5 bases and J by 2 bases, with 22 bases left in between. The CDR3 has 17 amino acids. Germline-derived CDR1 and CDR2 are SNHLY and FYNNEI. For the CDR3, the DNA is TGTGCCAGCAGTACGCGGGGAGGAGGGGGTCGCGCCTACGAGCAGTACTTC. It translates to CASSTRGGGGRAYEQYF.

In its sample, this clonotype was seen many times. The gene calls are TRBV28 and TRBJ2-7; 13 bases match TRBD2. The CDR3 has 14 residues. Germline V gene data show CDR1 as MDHEN and CDR2 as SYDVKM. The trim removed 7 bases at V and 5 bases at J, leaving 5 bases unmatched. CDR3 amino acids: CASKLAGGNDEQYF. In DNA, the CDR3 is TGTGCCAGCAAACTAGCGGGAGGGAATGACGAGCAGTACTTC.

The chain employs TRBV28 and TRBJ2-1, with 7 bases matching TRBD1. CDR3 length: 15 amino acids. The germline CDR1 and CDR2 sequences are MDHEN and SYDVKM. The J segment lost 2 bases and the V segment lost 7 bases, leaving 8 bases of the junction unmatched. The CDR3 reads CASNTPGGTYNEQFF. In nucleotides, the CDR3 is TGTGCCAGCAATACCCCAGGGGGAACCTACAATGAGCAGTTCTTC.

This clonotype was found many times. This rearrangement joins TRBV2 to TRBJ1-4, with D unclear. Looked up from germline, CDR1 is SNHLY and CDR2 is FYNNEI. With 4 bases removed from V and 0 bases from J, the gap between germline ends came to 12 bases. The CDR3 runs to 16 residues. CDR3 region: CASSGTSDPTNEKLFF. The CDR3 DNA sequence: TGTGCCAGCAGTGGAACCTCTGATCCAACTAATGAAAAACTGTTTTTT.

This clonotype occurred many times. The rearrangement joins TRBV6-1 to TRBJ2-5; 8 bases agree with TRBD2. Germline V CDR1 and CDR2: MNHNS, SASEGT. The CDR3 covers 15 residues. With 6 bases clipped from V and 2 bases from J, the junction kept 8 bases outside the gene matches. CDR3 sequence (DNA): TGTGCCAGCAGCGCGGGGGCTAGCGGGCAAGAGACCCAGTACTTC. It translates to CASSAGASGQETQYF.

The sample holds one count of this clonotype. This sequence may be a read error, since a much larger clone differs from it by one base. The rearrangement joins TRBV5-1 to TRBJ1-4; 8 nucleotides match TRBD1. This CDR3 comprises 15 residues. Losses at the gene ends were 3 bases for V and 8 bases for J; bases not matched to a gene: 9. Germline CDR1 reads SGHRS; CDR2 reads YFSETQ. DNA of the CDR3: TGCGCCAGCAGCTCGGATGCAGGGGGCTCGGAAAAACTGTTTTTT. Protein sequence: CASSSDAGGSEKLFF.

As DNA, the CDR3 is TGTGCCTCCGGCGGCAGGGCGGATACGCAGTATTTT. Its protein product is CASGGRADTQYF. This chain links TRBV9 with TRBJ2-3; tentative D call: TRBD1 (5 bases). Trimming left V 10 bases short and J 6 bases short, with 15 bases between. The germline V gene has CDR1 SGDLS and CDR2 YYNGEE. CDR3 length equals 12 residues.

This clonotype occurred a few times. The rearrangement joins TRBV7-9 to TRBJ2-7; 7 bases agree with TRBD2. Germline CDR1 reads SEHNR; CDR2 reads FQNEAQ (reference sequence). V lost 6 bases and J lost 3; bases outside the gene matches: 5. CDR3 length: 13 amino acids. The CDR3 DNA sequence: TGTGCCAGCAGAGGAGGGGAGGGCTACGAGCAGTACTTC. It specifies CASRGGEGYEQYF.

This clonotype was recorded many times. The V and J genes are TRBV7-2 and TRBJ2-5; no firm D call. Trimming pared 5 bases from V and 7 bases from J, leaving 20 bases between. Germline V lookup: CDR1 SGHTA, CDR2 FQGNSA. This CDR3 has 15 residues. CDR3 sequence (DNA): TGTGCCAGCAGCACCCGGCGGTCGTGGGATGGGACCCAGTACTTC. It codes for CASSTRRSWDGTQYF.

This clonotype was detected a few times. CDR3 amino acids: CATSDRVGETQYF. In nucleotides, the CDR3 is TGTGCCACCTCCGACAGGGTGGGGGAGACCCAGTACTTC. V usage is TRBV10-3 and J usage is TRBJ2-5; TRBD1 aligns across 7 bases. Germline assignment: CDR1 ENHRY and CDR2 SYGVKD. V lost 10 bases to trimming and J lost 5 bases; unmatched junction nucleotides: 10. The CDR3 is 13 amino acids.

This clonotype appeared a few times. The chain links TRBV11-2 to TRBJ2-2; the match to TRBD1 covers 9 bases. CDR3 length: 16 residues. In germline, CDR1 is SGHAT, CDR2 FQNNGV. The V and J ends lost 2 bases and 6 bases, in that order; junction bases with no gene match: 7. This chain's CDR3 is CASSLLQGAASGELFF. Written as DNA, the CDR3 is TGTGCCAGCAGCTTATTACAGGGGGCTGCGTCCGGGGAGCTGTTTTTT.

This clonotype was counted many times. The chain carries TRBV2 and TRBJ2-7; TRBD1 might be the D (5 bases). The CDR3 runs 13 residues. Per the germline V gene, CDR1 is SNHLY and CDR2 is FYNNEI. V was cut by 8 bases and J by 2 bases, with 13 bases left in between. CDR3 in amino acids: CASDSPRTYEQYF. The CDR3 DNA sequence: TGTGCCAGCGACAGTCCCCGAACCTACGAGCAGTACTTC.

This clonotype came up many times. The rearrangement joins TRBV6-6 to TRBJ1-5; TRBD1 agrees at 7 bases. With 2 bases clipped from V and 1 base from J, the junction kept 2 bases outside the gene matches. Germline CDR1 MNHNY, CDR2 SVGAGI (reference sequence). This CDR3 is 15 amino acids long. The CDR3 loop is CASSYRQGSNQPQHF. DNA for the CDR3: TGTGCCAGCAGTTACCGACAGGGCAGCAATCAGCCCCAGCATTTT.

This clonotype was observed a handful of times. The rearrangement links TRBV6-2 or TRBV6-3 to TRBJ1-5; the D is unclear. The CDR3 sequence is 15 residues long. Trimming removed 5 bases at V and 0 bases at J, with 11 bases between. The V gene's germline CDR1 is MNHEY and CDR2 SVGEGT. CDR3 region: CASSRRHTSNQPQHF. CDR3 in DNA: TGTGCCAGCAGTCGCCGACATACTAGCAATCAGCCCCAGCATTTT.

This chain connects TRBV5-4 to TRBJ1-1; 10 bases line up with TRBD1. The junction had 9 bases not matched to a gene; V was cut back by 2 bases and J by 5 bases. Germline V gives CDR1 SGHNT, CDR2 YYREEE (reference sequence). This CDR3 spans 16 amino acids. As DNA, the CDR3 is TGTGCCAGCAGCTTACCGGGACAGGGGAGCTATACTGAAGCTTTCTTT. Amino acids: CASSLPGQGSYTEAFF.